This T cell receptor beta chain was captured in a study of metastatic and nonmetastatic thyroid tumors. There were no patients who had received any treatment before thyroid surgery. Germline CDR1 is SGHRS and CDR2 is YFSETQ. The CDR3 contains 17 residues. TCRdb re-called the PCR reads through MiXCR. The table has about 42,000 clones, 12% seen once. As concerns this clone: Mismatch with germline at one junction end may stem from a read error.

This clonotype was sampled from a male donor with papillary thyroid cancer or a benign thyroid nodule (not recorded which). Some clones in this sample may be carry-over from other donors' samples. The genes are TRBV5-1 and TRBJ2-2; 8 bases are a match to TRBD1. The sample comprised blood. CDR3: CASSPMSRGLVTEELFF. The DNA of the CDR3 is TGCGCCAGCAGCCCCATGAGCAGGGGGCTTGTCACCGAGGAGCTGTTTTTT.